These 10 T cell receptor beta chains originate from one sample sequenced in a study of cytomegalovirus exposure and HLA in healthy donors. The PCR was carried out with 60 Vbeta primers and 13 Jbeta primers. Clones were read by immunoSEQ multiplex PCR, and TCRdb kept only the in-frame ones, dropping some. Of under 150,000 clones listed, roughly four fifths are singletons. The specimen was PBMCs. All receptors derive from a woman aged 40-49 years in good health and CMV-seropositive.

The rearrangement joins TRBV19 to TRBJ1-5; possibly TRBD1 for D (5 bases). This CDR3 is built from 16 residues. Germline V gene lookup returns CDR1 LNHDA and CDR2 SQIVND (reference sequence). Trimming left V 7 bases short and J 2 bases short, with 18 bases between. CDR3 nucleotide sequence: TGTGCCAGTACCCTGTCCCCGGGGGTTGGCAATCAGCCCCAGCATTTT. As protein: CASTLSPGVGNQPQHF.

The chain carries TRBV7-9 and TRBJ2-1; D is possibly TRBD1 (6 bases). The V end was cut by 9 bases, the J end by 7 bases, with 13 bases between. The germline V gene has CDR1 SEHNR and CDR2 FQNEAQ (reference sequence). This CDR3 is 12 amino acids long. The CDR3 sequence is CASGQSRNEQFF. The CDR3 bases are TGTGCCAGTGGACAGTCTCGGAATGAGCAGTTCTTC.

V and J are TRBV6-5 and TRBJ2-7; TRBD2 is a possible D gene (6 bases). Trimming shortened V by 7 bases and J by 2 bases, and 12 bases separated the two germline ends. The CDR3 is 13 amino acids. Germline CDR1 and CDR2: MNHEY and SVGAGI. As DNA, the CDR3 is TGTGCCAGCAACACAGCGGGTACCTACGAGCAGTACTTC. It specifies CASNTAGTYEQYF.

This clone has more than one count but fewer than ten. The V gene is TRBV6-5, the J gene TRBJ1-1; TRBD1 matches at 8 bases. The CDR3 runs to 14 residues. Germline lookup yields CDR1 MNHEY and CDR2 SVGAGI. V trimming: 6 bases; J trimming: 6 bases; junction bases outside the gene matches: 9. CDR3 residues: CASRKTGVTSEAFF. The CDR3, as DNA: TGTGCCAGCAGAAAGACAGGGGTCACGTCTGAAGCTTTCTTT.

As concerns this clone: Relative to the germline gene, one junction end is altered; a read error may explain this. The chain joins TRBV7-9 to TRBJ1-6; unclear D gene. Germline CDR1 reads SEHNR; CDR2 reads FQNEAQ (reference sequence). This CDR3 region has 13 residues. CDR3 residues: CSSSLASNSPLHF. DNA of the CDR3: TGTTCCAGCAGCTTAGCGAGTAATTCACCCCTCCACTTT.

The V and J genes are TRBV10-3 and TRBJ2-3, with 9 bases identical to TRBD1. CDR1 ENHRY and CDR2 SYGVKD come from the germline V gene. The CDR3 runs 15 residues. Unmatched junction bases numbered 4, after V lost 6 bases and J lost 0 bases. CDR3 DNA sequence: TGTGCCATCAGGGGGACAGGGTCTAGCACAGATACGCAGTATTTT. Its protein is CAIRGTGSSTDTQYF.

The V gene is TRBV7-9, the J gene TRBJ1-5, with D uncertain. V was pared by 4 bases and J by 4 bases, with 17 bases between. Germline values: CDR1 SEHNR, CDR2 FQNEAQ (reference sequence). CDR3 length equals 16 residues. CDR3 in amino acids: CASSSQDWGGNQPQHF. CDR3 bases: TGTGCCAGCAGCTCTCAGGACTGGGGTGGAAATCAGCCCCAGCATTTT.

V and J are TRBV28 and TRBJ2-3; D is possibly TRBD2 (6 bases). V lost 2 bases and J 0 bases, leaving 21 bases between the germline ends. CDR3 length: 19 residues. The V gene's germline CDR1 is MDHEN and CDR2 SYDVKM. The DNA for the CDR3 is TGTGCCAGCAGTTTAAAGGCCTCCCGACTAGTCACTAGCACAGATACGCAGTATTTT. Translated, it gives CASSLKASRLVTSTDTQYF. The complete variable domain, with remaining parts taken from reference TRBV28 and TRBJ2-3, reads DVKVTQSSRYLVKRTGEKVFLECVQDMDHENMFWYRQDPGLGLRLIYFSYDVKMKEKGDIPEGYSVSREKKERFSLILESASTNQTSMYLCASSLKASRLVTSTDTQYFGPGTRLTVL.

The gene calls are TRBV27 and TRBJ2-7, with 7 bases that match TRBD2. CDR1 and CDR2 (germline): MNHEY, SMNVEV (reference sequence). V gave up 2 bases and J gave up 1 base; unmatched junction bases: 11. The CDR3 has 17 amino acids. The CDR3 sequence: CASSLLAVGGKSYEQYF. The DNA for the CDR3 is TGTGCCAGCAGTTTACTCGCTGTCGGGGGGAAATCCTACGAGCAGTACTTC.

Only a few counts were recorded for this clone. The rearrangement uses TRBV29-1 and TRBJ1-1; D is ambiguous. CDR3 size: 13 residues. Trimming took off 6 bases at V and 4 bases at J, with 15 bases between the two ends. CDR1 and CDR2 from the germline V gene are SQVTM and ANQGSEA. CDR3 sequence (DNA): TGCAGCGTGGCGAGGCGGGAGGTCACTGAAGCTTTCTTT. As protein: CSVARREVTEAFF.